This T cell receptor (beta chain) stems from a study of T cells in women clearing cervical HPV infection. About the research overall: HLA type stays a possible confounder, typing being limited.

A note on this clone: Its antigen is still unknown. The read halts 3 residues ahead of the CDR3 end, with the missing end drawn from the germline J gene.

Data came from immunoSEQ multiplex PCR; TCRdb stores just in-frame clones and leaves some out. This repertoire includes approximately 23,000 clones. Dot-blot hybridization genotyped cervical HPV amplified with MY09/MY11 PCR. Study observations and caveats: Richness differences could reflect unmeasured T-cell content per sample. It is unknown whether associations predate infection; no effector/memory or HPV-specific sorting.

CDR1 is KGHSH, CDR2 LQKENI, per germline. The CDR3 is made up of 18 amino acids. The chain uses TRBV18 and TRBJ1-2; 9 nucleotides line up with TRBD1. This clonotype was sampled from a woman between 18 and 69 years old with a cervical HPV16 infection that either progressed to CIN3+ or cleared (not recorded which). The specimen sequenced was blood buffy coat. This CDR3 reads CASSPGILTGGPLIDYTF. Partial CDR3 DNA: TGTGCCAGCTCACCCGGGATTCTTACAGGGGGCCCGCTTATTGAC. Combining the CDR3 with reference TRBV18 and TRBJ1-2 gives the whole variable domain NAGVMQNPRHLVRRRGQEARLRCSPMKGHSHVYWYRQLPEEGLKFMVYLQKENIIDESGMPKERFSAEFPKEGPSILRIQQVVRGDSAAYFCASSPGILTGGPLIDYTFGSGTRLTVV.